One and the same sample provided the 20 T cell receptor beta chains below, sequenced in a study of identical twins. MiXCR was run by TCRdb on the 5' RACE reads, yielding one entry per CDR3 protein. The sample holds roughly 720,000 distinct CDR3 sequences, 18% seen once. These data are also associated with another study on T cells expressing NK-cell markers.

The specimen was PBMCs. These receptors all stem from a woman aged 18-35 years in good health.

The chain combines TRBV9 with TRBJ2-2; D may match TRBD1 or TRBD2 (6 bases each). From germline, CDR1 is SGDLS and CDR2 YYNGEE. The CDR3 totals 14 residues. V was clipped by 6 bases and J by 3 bases, with 12 bases between them. The CDR3 spells CASTWGADTGELFF. DNA for the CDR3: TGTGCCAGCACTTGGGGGGCTGACACCGGGGAGCTGTTTTTT.

This chain connects TRBV30 to TRBJ2-3; a possible D gene is TRBD2 (6 bases). The V gene's germline CDR1 is GTSNPN and CDR2 SVGIG (reference sequence). Deletions cut 0 bases from V and 6 bases from J, with 13 bases between. This CDR3 contains 14 residues. The CDR3 loop is CAWSVGAGTDTQYF. As DNA, the CDR3 is TGTGCCTGGAGTGTGGGAGCGGGTACGGATACGCAGTATTTT.

The V call is TRBV12-3 or TRBV12-4, the J call TRBJ2-5; 8 bases are a match to TRBD2. This CDR3 comprises 16 residues. V lost 5 bases to trimming and J lost 0 bases; unmatched junction nucleotides: 8. CDR3 nucleotide sequence: TGTGCCAGCAGTCCTCCGACTAGCGTATACCAAGAGACCCAGTACTTC. Encoded protein: CASSPPTSVYQETQYF.

This clonotype has more than one count but fewer than ten. The chain recombines TRBV7-3 with TRBJ2-7; 9 bases align to TRBD1. The germline CDR1 and CDR2 sequences are SGHTA and FQGTGA. With V trimmed by 3 bases and J by 5 bases, 8 bases remained unmatched. The CDR3 sequence is 15 residues long. In nucleotides, the CDR3 is TGTGCCAGCAGCTTTTTGGCCGGGACAGGGAACGAGCAGTACTTC. Translating it yields CASSFLAGTGNEQYF.

This chain uses TRBV5-1 with TRBJ1-4; D call uncertain. Trimming left V 5 bases short and J 6 bases short, with 17 bases between. The CDR3 totals 15 residues. Germline V lookup: CDR1 SGHRS, CDR2 YFSETQ. As DNA, the CDR3 is TGCGCCAGCAGATTAGAAGGGTTCCGGGATGAAAAACTGTTTTTT. This codes for CASRLEGFRDEKLFF.

This clonotype was counted only a few times. The chain carries TRBV25-1 and TRBJ2-2; 8 bases map to TRBD2. The CDR3 sequence is 16 residues long. V lost 0 bases to trimming and J lost 3 bases; unmatched junction nucleotides: 3. Germline CDR1 is MGHDK and CDR2 is SYGVNS. The chain's CDR3 is CASSEYKAGDTGELFF. DNA of the CDR3: TGTGCCAGCAGTGAATATAAAGCGGGAGACACCGGGGAGCTGTTTTTT.

A few counts support this clonotype. The V call is TRBV29-1, the J call TRBJ2-7; 9 positions match TRBD1. The CDR3 covers 12 residues. The germline CDR1 and CDR2 sequences are SQVTM and ANQGSEA. V was clipped by 6 bases and J by 7 bases; unmatched bases: 7. CDR3 DNA sequence: TGCAGCGTCGACAGGGGGAGGAATGAGCAGTACTTC. It specifies CSVDRGRNEQYF.

There are many counts of this clonotype. The chain joins TRBV6-6 to TRBJ2-1, with D perhaps matching TRBD2 (5 bases). This CDR3 is built from 12 residues. Germline CDR1 is MNHNY and CDR2 is SVGAGI (reference sequence). V gave up 6 bases and J gave up 9 bases, with 12 bases separating them. CDR3 DNA: TGTGCCAGCAGCCTACAACGGGGTGAGCAGTTCTTC. As protein: CASSLQRGEQFF.

This chain joins TRBV9 and TRBJ2-1; 7 nucleotides align to TRBD2. CDR1 is SGDLS, CDR2 YYNGEE, per germline. The CDR3 length is 14 residues. Unmatched junction bases numbered 9, after V lost 3 bases and J lost 9 bases. In DNA, the CDR3 is TGTGCCAGCAGCGGGGGACTAACCCTCGGTGAGCAGTTCTTC. It yields the protein CASSGGLTLGEQFF.

This chain joins TRBV27 and TRBJ2-3; tentative D call: TRBD2 (6 bases). The CDR3 runs to 13 residues. V dropped 9 bases and J dropped 5 bases, with 15 bases sitting between them. Germline CDR1 and CDR2: MNHEY and SMNVEV (reference sequence). The CDR3 reads CASGLRRGDTQYF. The CDR3 coding sequence is TGTGCCAGTGGTTTAAGGAGGGGAGATACGCAGTATTTT.

CDR3 nucleotides: TGTGCCTGGAGAGGCAGGGGAGAAGCCGAGCAGTACTTC. Residues: CAWRGRGEAEQYF. The chain links TRBV30 to TRBJ2-7; tentative D call: TRBD1 (6 bases). The germline V and J ends were trimmed by 3 bases and 6 bases, with 15 bases remaining between them. The CDR3 loop spans 13 amino acids. Germline V gives CDR1 GTSNPN, CDR2 SVGIG (reference sequence). The full variable domain, in which reference TRBV30 and TRBJ2-7 provide the parts outside the CDR3, is SQTIHQWPATLVQPVGSPLSLECTVEGTSNPNLYWYRQAAGRGLQLLFYSVGIGQISSEVPQNLSASRPQDRQFILSSKKLLLSDSGFYLCAWRGRGEAEQYFGPGTRLTVT.

For the CDR3, the DNA is TGCAGTGCTAGAAACAGGGCTAAACTACAAGAGACCCAGTACTTC. Translation: CSARNRAKLQETQYF. The genes are TRBV20-1 and TRBJ2-5, with a possible D match to TRBD1 (6 bases). Trimming removed 2 bases at V and 2 bases at J, with 15 bases between. From germline, CDR1 is DFQATT and CDR2 SNEGSKA (reference sequence). The CDR3 totals 15 residues.

This clonotype appeared a few times. This sequence joins TRBV4-3 and TRBJ2-1, with D maybe TRBD1 (6 bases). With 3 bases removed from V and 6 bases from J, the gap between germline ends came to 12 bases. From germline, CDR1 is LGHNA and CDR2 YSLEER. The CDR3 sequence is 14 residues long. CDR3 DNA: TGCGCCAGCAGCCACGCGGACAGTCTCAATGAGCAGTTCTTC. Encoded protein: CASSHADSLNEQFF.

The chain couples TRBV5-1 to TRBJ2-1; 12 bases map to TRBD1. The CDR3 is made up of 18 amino acids. With 4 bases clipped from V and 4 bases from J, the junction kept 12 bases outside the gene matches. Germline CDR1 reads SGHRS; CDR2 reads YFSETQ. The CDR3 sequence is CASSGGQGATALYNEQFF. The CDR3 nucleotides read TGCGCCAGCAGCGGGGGACAGGGGGCGACCGCCCTTTACAATGAGCAGTTCTTC.

In this sample, this clonotype turned up a few times. The rearrangement joins TRBV7-9 to TRBJ2-2; 8 nucleotides match TRBD1. The junction had 6 bases not matched to a gene; V was cut back by 3 bases and J by 0 bases. Germline CDR1 SEHNR, CDR2 FQNEAQ (reference sequence). CDR3 length equals 17 residues. The CDR3 nucleotides are TGTGCCAGCAGCTTGACAGGGGCCCCCGCGAACACCGGGGAGCTGTTTTTT. It codes for CASSLTGAPANTGELFF.

The V gene is TRBV6-6, the J gene TRBJ2-7; D remains unclear. V was trimmed by 0 bases and J by 9 bases, leaving 6 bases between them. The CDR3 consists of 11 residues. Germline V gene data show CDR1 as MNHNY and CDR2 as SVGAGI (reference sequence). CDR3 DNA sequence: TGTGCCAGCAGTTACTCGGAAGGGCAGTACTTC. It encodes CASSYSEGQYF.

This clonotype has more than one count but fewer than ten. Written as DNA, the CDR3 is TGTGCCAGCAGCCCCTGGACAGGGACCATGAACACTGAAGCTTTCTTT. Translation: CASSPWTGTMNTEAFF. The chain combines TRBV12-3 or TRBV12-4 with TRBJ1-1, with 8 bases fitting TRBD1. J lost 0 bases, V lost 6 bases, and 9 bases had no gene match. The CDR3 covers 16 residues.

This clonotype has a handful of counts. This chain connects TRBV4-2 to TRBJ1-6; the match to TRBD1 covers 9 bases. Unmatched junction bases numbered 6, after V lost 0 bases and J lost 9 bases. The CDR3 runs to 16 residues. The germline V gene encodes CDR1 LGHNA and CDR2 YNFKEQ. The CDR3: CASSQEGGQGGSPLHF. The CDR3, as DNA: TGTGCCAGCAGCCAAGAGGGGGGACAGGGCGGTTCACCCCTCCACTTT.

J is TRBJ2-1 and V is TRBV7-9; 7 bases map to TRBD2. This CDR3 spans 15 amino acids. With 3 bases clipped from V and 0 bases from J, the junction kept 2 bases outside the gene matches. Germline V CDR1 and CDR2: SEHNR, FQNEAQ (reference sequence). Written as DNA, the CDR3 is TGTGCCAGCAGCTTCGGGACTATCTCCTACAATGAGCAGTTCTTC. It translates to CASSFGTISYNEQFF.

This clonotype was found a few times. This chain connects TRBV10-3 to TRBJ1-3; D unresolved. Germline V gives CDR1 ENHRY, CDR2 SYGVKD. The V end was cut by 4 bases, the J end by 2 bases, with 15 bases between. This CDR3 contains 16 residues. The CDR3 sequence is CAISGLGRGTGNTIYF. CDR3 DNA: TGTGCCATCAGTGGGCTTGGTCGGGGTACTGGAAACACCATATATTTT.